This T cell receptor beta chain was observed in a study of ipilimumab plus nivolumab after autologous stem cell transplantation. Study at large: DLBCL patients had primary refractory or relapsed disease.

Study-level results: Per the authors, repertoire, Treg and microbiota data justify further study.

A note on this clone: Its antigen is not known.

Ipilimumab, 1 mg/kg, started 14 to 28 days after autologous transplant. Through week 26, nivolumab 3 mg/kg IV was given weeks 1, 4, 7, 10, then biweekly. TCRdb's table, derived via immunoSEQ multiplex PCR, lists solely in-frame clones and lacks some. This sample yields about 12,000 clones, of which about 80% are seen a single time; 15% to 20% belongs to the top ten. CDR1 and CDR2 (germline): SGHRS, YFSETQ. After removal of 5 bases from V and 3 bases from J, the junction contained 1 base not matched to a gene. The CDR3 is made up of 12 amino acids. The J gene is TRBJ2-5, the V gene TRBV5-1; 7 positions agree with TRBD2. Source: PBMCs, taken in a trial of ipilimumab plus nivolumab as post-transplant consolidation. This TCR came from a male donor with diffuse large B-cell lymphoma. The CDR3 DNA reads TGCGCCAGCAGTCGGGGGGAAGAGACCCAGTACTTC. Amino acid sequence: CASSRGEETQYF.